The 32 T cell receptor beta chains below come from one sample, sequenced in a study of shared clonotypes between healthy human individuals. Assay: immunoSEQ multiplex PCR; the TCRdb copy retains only in-frame clones and omits some. The sample consists of some 1 million clones, roughly 80% of them appearing once. The specimen sequenced was memory CD4+ T cells sorted from blood. The subset was: CD45RA-negative fraction. The receptors here all came from a man in his late teens or twenties in good health.

The V call is TRBV7-9, the J call TRBJ2-1; D not resolved. Per the germline V gene, CDR1 is SEHNR and CDR2 is FQNEAQ (reference sequence). V was cut by 4 bases and J by 6 bases, with 19 bases left in between. The CDR3 runs to 16 residues. Here the CDR3 DNA reads TGTGCCAGCAGCTATTTTCCGGTACTCTCCCGCAATGAGCAGTTCTTC. This codes for CASSYFPVLSRNEQFF. The variable domain in full, with the rest retrieved from reference TRBV7-9 and TRBJ2-1, is DTGVSQNPRHKITKRGQNVTFRCDPISEHNRLYWYRQTLGQGPEFLTYFQNEAQLEKSRLLSDRFSAERPKGSFSTLEIQRTEQGDSAMYLCASSYFPVLSRNEQFFGPGTRLTVL.

V is TRBV19 and J is TRBJ2-5; 7 bases match TRBD2. V lost 7 bases, J lost 4 bases, and 9 bases stayed unmatched. This CDR3 region has 14 residues. The germline gives CDR1 LNHDA, CDR2 SQIVND (reference sequence). CDR3 region: CASTQELASETQYF. DNA of the CDR3: TGTGCCAGTACTCAGGAACTAGCGTCAGAGACCCAGTACTTC.

The chain employs TRBV7-9 and TRBJ1-6, with no clear D. This CDR3 spans 14 amino acids. V gave up 5 bases and J gave up 7 bases, with 12 bases separating them. Germline V lookup: CDR1 SEHNR, CDR2 FQNEAQ (reference sequence). CDR3 residues: CASSPPGRNSPLHF. For the CDR3, the DNA is TGTGCCAGCAGCCCGCCGGGGAGGAATTCACCCCTCCACTTT.

CDR3 DNA: TGTGCCAGCAGTGAAGTTGGGGCGTATGGCTCCTACGAGCAGTACTTC. It yields the protein CASSEVGAYGSYEQYF. V gene TRBV2 combines with J gene TRBJ2-7; D possibly corresponds to TRBD1 (5 bases). Per germline, CDR1 SNHLY and CDR2 FYNNEI. V was trimmed by 1 base and J by 0 bases, leaving 13 bases between them. This CDR3 spans 16 amino acids.

The J gene is TRBJ2-5, the V gene TRBV5-4; 7 positions match TRBD2. With 5 bases clipped from V and 7 bases from J, the junction kept 11 bases outside the gene matches. CDR1 SGHNT and CDR2 YYREEE come from the germline V gene (reference sequence). The CDR3 sequence is 14 residues long. CDR3 sequence: CASRDLAEVGTQYF. For the CDR3, the DNA is TGTGCCAGCAGGGACCTAGCGGAAGTAGGGACCCAGTACTTC.

This chain links TRBV10-3 with TRBJ2-1; D is ambiguous. CDR3 size: 12 residues. CDR1 is ENHRY and CDR2 is SYGVKD in the germline V gene. Trimming took off 3 bases at V and 6 bases at J, with 6 bases between the two ends. The CDR3 sequence: CAISDVGNEQFF. The CDR3 nucleotides are TGTGCCATCAGTGACGTTGGCAATGAGCAGTTCTTC.

The chain uses TRBV18 and TRBJ2-6; 7 bases map to TRBD1. Germline values: CDR1 KGHSH, CDR2 LQKENI. The CDR3 runs 19 residues. Losses at the gene ends were 3 bases for V and 0 bases for J; bases not matched to a gene: 11. The CDR3 protein is CASSPLPGQPSSGANVLTF. In nucleotides, the CDR3 is TGTGCCAGCTCACCGCTACCGGGACAGCCGAGCTCTGGGGCCAACGTCCTGACTTTC.

The CDR3 protein is CSVETAKTYNEQFF. The CDR3 nucleotides read TGCAGCGTTGAGACAGCTAAAACCTACAATGAGCAGTTCTTC. The chain carries TRBV29-1 and TRBJ2-1, with D perhaps TRBD1 (5 bases). Trimming left V 3 bases short and J 2 bases short, with 11 bases between. The CDR3 has 14 amino acids. Looked up from germline, CDR1 is SQVTM and CDR2 is ANQGSEA.

The chain recombines TRBV2 with TRBJ2-7; D might be TRBD2 (6 bases). This CDR3 comprises 12 residues. CDR1 and CDR2 (germline): SNHLY, FYNNEI. V shed 8 bases and J shed 0 bases, with 8 bases lying between them. DNA of the CDR3: TGTGCCAGCGGGAGGTACTCCTACGAGCAGTACTTC. This gives the protein CASGRYSYEQYF.

This clone was observed a handful of times. The V gene is TRBV6-1, the J gene TRBJ1-6; no firm D call. Trimming removed 4 bases from V and 6 bases from J, with 16 bases in between. This CDR3 spans 16 amino acids. Per the germline V gene, CDR1 is MNHNS and CDR2 is SASEGT. The DNA for the CDR3 is TGTGCCAGCAGTGTCGACCGGGCCTTGGTTAATTCACCCCTCCACTTT. Its protein product is CASSVDRALVNSPLHF.

This clone has a handful of counts. The chain combines TRBV6-9 with TRBJ1-1, with 9 positions matching TRBD1. CDR1 MNHGY and CDR2 SVAAGI come from the germline V gene. The length of the CDR3 is 16 residues. Trimming took 7 bases from V and 2 from J; bases not matched to a gene: 11. This CDR3 is CASITTGGRTNTEAFF. The CDR3 DNA follows: TGTGCCAGCATCACGACAGGGGGTAGAACCAACACTGAAGCTTTCTTT.

The chain has TRBV6-1 and TRBJ1-6; D is perhaps TRBD1 (5 bases). This CDR3 is built from 16 residues. The germline V gene has CDR1 MNHNS and CDR2 SASEGT. V gave up 3 bases and J gave up 5 bases, with 14 bases separating them. The CDR3 sequence: CASSDDLRGNNSPLHF. The CDR3 DNA is TGTGCCAGCAGTGACGATCTCCGGGGGAATAATTCACCCCTCCACTTT.

The chain couples TRBV6-1 to TRBJ1-5; D not resolved. V was shortened by 1 base and J by 9 bases, with 10 bases between the two germline ends. The CDR3 consists of 13 residues. Germline CDR1 reads MNHNS; CDR2 reads SASEGT. CDR3 protein: CASSEGFRLPQHF. The CDR3 nucleotides are TGTGCCAGCAGTGAAGGGTTCAGATTGCCCCAGCATTTT.

The chain links TRBV7-3 to TRBJ2-5, with 12 bases aligning to TRBD2. Trimming cost V 2 bases and J 3 bases; bases outside gene matches: 1. Germline lookup yields CDR1 SGHTA and CDR2 FQGTGA. This CDR3 spans 15 amino acids. CDR3 sequence: CASSLRLAGEETQYF. In nucleotides, the CDR3 is TGTGCCAGCAGCTTACGACTAGCGGGGGAAGAGACCCAGTACTTC.

As for this clone: The sample contains more than one DNA sequence encoding this CDR3. CDR3 DNA sequence: TGTGCCAGCAGCTCCGGGACAGGGGAGACCCAGTACTTC. Residues: CASSSGTGETQYF. The chain recombines TRBV7-9 with TRBJ2-5; 9 nucleotides agree with TRBD1. CDR3 length: 13 amino acids. The V gene's germline CDR1 is SEHNR and CDR2 FQNEAQ (reference sequence). The V and J ends lost 4 bases and 5 bases, in that order; junction bases with no gene match: 2.

The sample holds one count of this clone. The DNA of the CDR3 is TGTGCCAGCAGTTCTGGGTCGGGGCTCGCCGGGGAGCTGTTTTTT. Amino acid sequence: CASSSGSGLAGELFF. The rearrangement joins TRBV7-9 to TRBJ2-2; tentatively, D is TRBD1 or TRBD2 (5 bases each). With 6 bases removed from V and 6 bases from J, the gap between germline ends came to 17 bases. The CDR3 extends over 15 amino acids. Germline CDR1 reads SEHNR; CDR2 reads FQNEAQ (reference sequence).

Comments on this clone: One end of the junction is discordant with germline, which a read error may explain. The V call is TRBV7-7, the J call TRBJ1-3; D is uncertain. The CDR3 has 14 amino acids. Germline lookup yields CDR1 SSHAT and CDR2 FNYEAQ (reference sequence). This chain's CDR3 is CASSAGPAGNTIYF. The CDR3 DNA sequence: TGTGCTAGCAGCGCCGGGCCCGCCGGAAACACCATATATTTT.

The rearrangement joins TRBV28 to TRBJ2-3; TRBD2 might be the D (7 bases). This CDR3 contains 13 residues. Trimming took off 5 bases at V and 10 bases at J, with 16 bases between the two ends. The germline gives CDR1 MDHEN, CDR2 SYDVKM. The chain's CDR3 is CASSAHAGASQYF. CDR3 in DNA: TGTGCCAGCAGTGCACACGCGGGGGCTTCGCAGTATTTT.

The V call is TRBV7-9, the J call TRBJ1-2; D uncertain. Germline CDR1 SEHNR, CDR2 FQNEAQ (reference sequence). The V end lost 1 base, the J end lost 4 bases, and 7 bases lay between the germline ends. The CDR3 runs 13 residues. The chain's CDR3 is CASSLGVIYGYTF. In DNA form, the CDR3 reads TGTGCCAGCAGCTTAGGGGTTATCTATGGCTACACCTTC.

This clone was counted ten times or more. The gene calls are TRBV5-1 and TRBJ1-4, with D perhaps matching TRBD1 (5 bases). The CDR3 sequence is 15 residues long. V was pared by 2 bases and J by 4 bases, with 12 bases between. The germline V gene encodes CDR1 SGHRS and CDR2 YFSETQ. The CDR3 DNA reads as TGCGCCAGCAGCTTAGGAAGGGGAGGTAATGAAAAACTGTTTTTT. Translation gives CASSLGRGGNEKLFF.

The rearrangement joins TRBV18 to TRBJ2-3; 10 nucleotides agree with TRBD2. The CDR3 is 17 residues long. J gave up 2 bases and V 0 bases, and 5 bases lay outside the gene matches. The germline CDR1 and CDR2 sequences are KGHSH and LQKENI. In DNA form, the CDR3 reads TGTGCCAGCTCACCACCGGGAGCGGGGGGGACCACAGATACGCAGTATTTT. It codes for CASSPPGAGGTTDTQYF.

The chain joins TRBV30 to TRBJ1-4, with D perhaps TRBD1 (5 bases). The CDR3 is 15 residues long. Trimming shortened V by 5 bases and J by 3 bases, and 16 bases separated the two germline ends. CDR1 is GTSNPN and CDR2 is SVGIG in the germline V gene (reference sequence). The CDR3 DNA sequence: TGTGCCTGGTCAGTTGGGCAGGGCTCTAATGAAAAACTGTTTTTT. It encodes CAWSVGQGSNEKLFF.

This clone came up a few times. The chain uses TRBV7-2 and TRBJ2-1; unclear D gene. CDR3 length: 13 residues. The germline gives CDR1 SGHTA, CDR2 FQGNSA. V was clipped by 3 bases and J by 7 bases, with 10 bases between them. CDR3 DNA sequence: TGTGCCAGCAGCTTGTTTTCTGGGAATGAGCAGTTCTTC. This encodes CASSLFSGNEQFF.

The chain is built from TRBV5-4 and TRBJ2-7, with 8 bases identical to TRBD1. The germline CDR1 and CDR2 sequences are SGHNT and YYREEE (reference sequence). V gave up 1 base and J gave up 5 bases; unmatched junction bases: 5. The CDR3 loop spans 14 amino acids. In DNA, the CDR3 is TGTGCCAGCAGCTTGCCAGGGGGCTTTAACGAGCAGTACTTC. As protein: CASSLPGGFNEQYF.

The chain employs TRBV7-8 and TRBJ2-5; TRBD1 agrees at 11 bases. The V gene's germline CDR1 is SGHVS and CDR2 FQNEAQ. Losses at the gene ends were 5 bases for V and 5 bases for J; bases not matched to a gene: 7. CDR3 length: 15 residues. CDR3 sequence (DNA): TGTGCCAGCAGCCACCGGGACAGGGGGGGGGAGACCCAGTACTTC. It encodes CASSHRDRGGETQYF.

The CDR3 loop reads CASSQDRLAGAWSYEQYF. The CDR3, as DNA: TGCGCCAGCAGCCAAGATCGACTAGCGGGAGCGTGGAGTTACGAGCAGTACTTC. The chain links TRBV4-1 to TRBJ2-7; TRBD2 matches 12 bases. The CDR3 covers 18 residues. The germline V gene has CDR1 MGHRA and CDR2 YSYEKL. The ends lost 0 bases at V and 4 bases at J; junction bases unmatched: 10.

This sequence joins TRBV6-5 and TRBJ1-3; the D gene is possibly TRBD1 (5 bases). This CDR3 spans 14 amino acids. Germline loops: CDR1 MNHEY, CDR2 SVGAGI. V shed 4 bases and J shed 3 bases, with 10 bases lying between them. CDR3 coding DNA: TGTGCCAGCAGTTCCGGGACGGGTGGAAACACCATATATTTT. Translating gives CASSSGTGGNTIYF.

The chain carries TRBV2 and TRBJ1-2; TRBD1 agrees at 10 bases. Germline values: CDR1 SNHLY, CDR2 FYNNEI. V was clipped by 4 bases and J by 4 bases; unmatched bases: 3. CDR3 length equals 14 residues. The CDR3 sequence is CASSVGTGAYGYTF. CDR3 sequence (DNA): TGTGCCAGCAGTGTAGGGACAGGGGCCTATGGCTACACCTTC.

This clone was detected many times. The chain has TRBV19 and TRBJ1-5; D perhaps matches TRBD1 (6 bases). Germline values: CDR1 LNHDA, CDR2 SQIVND (reference sequence). V shed 1 base and J shed 2 bases, with 18 bases lying between them. This CDR3 spans 18 amino acids. The CDR3 loop reads CASSIGAGPGAGNQPQHF. DNA for the CDR3: TGTGCCAGTAGTATAGGCGCGGGACCAGGGGCTGGCAATCAGCCCCAGCATTTT.

V and J are TRBV19 and TRBJ1-5; a weak D match, TRBD1 (6 bases). The V and J ends lost 7 bases and 5 bases respectively, with 12 bases between them. The CDR3 length is 13 residues. Per the germline V gene, CDR1 is LNHDA and CDR2 is SQIVND (reference sequence). CDR3: CASTQGYYQPQHF. The CDR3 DNA reads as TGTGCCAGTACACAGGGATATTATCAGCCCCAGCATTTT. Complete variable domain (other parts from reference TRBV19 and TRBJ1-5): DGGITQSPKYLFRKEGQNVTLSCEQNLNHDAMYWYRQDPGQGLRLIYYSQIVNDFQKGDIAEGYSVSREKKESFPLTVTSAQKNPTAFYLCASTQGYYQPQHFGDGTRLSIL.

The genes are TRBV18 and TRBJ2-7, with 10 bases aligning to TRBD2. CDR1 is KGHSH, CDR2 LQKENI, per germline. The junction had 5 bases not matched to a gene; V was cut back by 0 bases and J by 6 bases. The CDR3 is 15 residues long. CDR3: CASSPPQREGFEQYF. CDR3 in DNA: TGTGCCAGCTCACCACCCCAGCGGGAGGGGTTCGAGCAGTACTTC.

In this sample, this clone turned up once. This chain joins TRBV5-4 and TRBJ2-5, with TRBD1 matching over 9 bases. The V and J ends lost 5 bases and 4 bases, in that order; junction bases with no gene match: 3. This CDR3 has 13 amino acids. Germline lookup yields CDR1 SGHNT and CDR2 YYREEE (reference sequence). DNA of the CDR3: TGTGCCAGCAGAGAACAGGGGGCAGAGACCCAGTACTTC. This sequence encodes CASREQGAETQYF.